This TCR beta chain was found in a study of T-cell memory formation after mild COVID-19. Looking at the study overall: In these data, TCR clusters were largely donor specific.

This CDR3 spans 12 amino acids. Germline V lookup: CDR1 SGHAT, CDR2 FQNNGV. Trimming took 1 base from V and 7 from J, leaving 7 bases between them. Whole-study results and caveats: Contracting clones, day 15 to 85, had balanced CD4/CD8, and later expanders favored CD4+. That cross-reactive memory joined was suggested by some responding clones appearing in pre-infection memory. Day 37-peaking second-wave clones had unconfirmed SARS-CoV-2 specificity.

This clonotype was seen more than once but under ten times. Its specificity is not known. TCRdb ran MiXCR on the 5' RACE reads and lists one entry per CDR3 protein. The sample includes about 560,000 distinct CDR3 sequences, roughly 17% of them seen just once. The sequence was collected from an adult woman who had mild COVID-19 (a few samples of this study predate the infection). Cell type and time point are not known. Specimen: PBMCs or a T cell subset sorted from them (not recorded which). The rearrangement links TRBV11-2 to TRBJ1-1, with D perhaps TRBD1 (5 bases). CDR3 amino acids: CASSLGGFEAFF. CDR3 DNA sequence: TGTGCCAGCAGCTTAGGGGGGTTTGAAGCTTTCTTT.